This TCR beta chain was sequenced during a study of cytomegalovirus exposure and HLA in healthy donors. The germline V gene encodes CDR1 SGHRS and CDR2 YFSETQ. The CDR3 totals 14 residues. Trimming cost V 4 bases and J 3 bases; bases outside gene matches: 5. Profiled with immunoSEQ multiplex PCR; TCRdb holds only in-frame clones, not every one. The sample lists 68,000 or so clones, more than 95% occurring once. The chain is built from TRBV5-1 and TRBJ2-7, with TRBD2 identical over 9 bases. This sequence was found in a man between 18 and 35 years old in good health and CMV-seronegative. Sequenced material: PBMCs. CDR3 coding DNA: TGCGCCAGCAGCCCGGGACTAGCTGTCTACGAGCAGTACTTC. Encoded protein: CASSPGLAVYEQYF.